Below are 19 T cell receptor beta chains sequenced from a single sample in a study of PD-L1 blockade in urothelial cancer. The assay was immunoSEQ multiplex PCR, and TCRdb's table has in-frame clones only and misses some. The sample has more than 15,000 clones, about nine tenths seen once. The sample here was PBMCs, taken around atezolizumab (anti-PD-L1) treatment. The receptor source for this set is a man aged 45 to 65 with urothelial cancer.

This rearrangement joins TRBV27 to TRBJ1-2, with 8 bases aligning to TRBD1. V lost 2 bases, J lost 7 bases, and 15 bases stayed unmatched. The CDR3 covers 17 residues. Germline values: CDR1 MNHEY, CDR2 SMNVEV (reference sequence). The CDR3 DNA follows: TGTGCCAGCAGTTTAGGAATCCAGGAGACAGGGGTGGGTGGCTACACCTTC. This sequence encodes CASSLGIQETGVGGYTF.

The V gene is TRBV11-2, the J gene TRBJ1-2, with 8 bases aligning to TRBD1. This CDR3 region has 14 residues. Per germline, CDR1 SGHAT and CDR2 FQNNGV. With 5 bases clipped from V and 4 bases from J, the junction kept 6 bases outside the gene matches. Here the CDR3 DNA reads TGTGCCAGCAGCCCAACAGACAGGGGCTATGGCTACACCTTC. Translation: CASSPTDRGYGYTF.

The rearrangement links TRBV4-3 to TRBJ2-2; D is perhaps TRBD1 (5 bases). V was pared by 4 bases and J by 5 bases, with 23 bases between. The germline gives CDR1 LGHNA, CDR2 YSLEER. The CDR3 extends over 18 amino acids. CDR3 loop: CASSLTSGLQGWTGELFF. CDR3 in DNA: TGCGCCAGCAGCCTTACCTCCGGGCTGCAGGGTTGGACCGGGGAGCTGTTTTTT.

The count of this clone is one. The chain joins TRBV29-1 to TRBJ2-7, with no clear D. Per the germline V gene, CDR1 is SQVTM and CDR2 is ANQGSEA. Trimming removed 7 bases from V and 3 bases from J, with 7 bases in between. The CDR3 consists of 10 residues. In DNA, the CDR3 is TGCAGCGCCACTGGCTACGAGCAGTACTTC. This codes for CSATGYEQYF.

This clone showed up just once. The chain combines TRBV27 with TRBJ2-7, with D unresolved. Looked up from germline, CDR1 is MNHEY and CDR2 is SMNVEV (reference sequence). Deletions cut 5 bases from V and 4 bases from J, with 15 bases between. This CDR3 region has 14 residues. CDR3 residues: CASSPQFFVYEQYF. CDR3 nucleotide sequence: TGTGCCAGCAGTCCTCAGTTCTTCGTGTACGAGCAGTACTTC.

The chain has TRBV7-9 and TRBJ2-4; 9 bases line up with TRBD1. Trimming at V came to 6 bases and at J to 1 base, leaving 10 bases not matched to a gene. Germline V CDR1 and CDR2: SEHNR, FQNEAQ (reference sequence). The CDR3 contains 17 residues. The CDR3 reads CASSFNRGRIAKNIQYF. For the CDR3, the DNA is TGTGCCAGCAGTTTCAACAGGGGGCGCATCGCCAAAAACATTCAGTACTTC.

The V and J genes are TRBV7-2 and TRBJ2-1; 16 nucleotides line up with TRBD2. Germline V lookup: CDR1 SGHTA, CDR2 FQGNSA. V was pared by 6 bases and J by 10 bases, with 12 bases of the junction left unmatched. CDR3 length: 17 amino acids. The CDR3, as DNA: TGTGCCAGCAGGAGGGGCGGGGGGACTAGCGGGAGGGGAGAGCAGTTCTTC. This gives the protein CASRRGGGTSGRGEQFF. The full variable domain, rest sourced from reference TRBV7-2 and TRBJ2-1, is GAGVSQSPSNKVTEKGKDVELRCDPISGHTALYWYRQSLGQGLEFLIYFQGNSAPDKSGLPSDRFSAERTGGSVSTLTIQRTQQEDSAVYLCASRRGGGTSGRGEQFFGPGTRLTVL.

This chain's CDR3 is CASSVEPAGRTDTQYF. The DNA of the CDR3 is TGTGCCAGCAGCGTAGAGCCAGCGGGACGAACAGATACGCAGTATTTT. This chain links TRBV9 with TRBJ2-3, with 7 positions matching TRBD2. The CDR3 runs to 16 residues. In germline, CDR1 is SGDLS, CDR2 YYNGEE. V dropped 0 bases and J dropped 3; count of bases not matched to a gene: 7.

CDR3 DNA: TGCGCCAGCACTGTGGTGGCAGGCTCTGAAAAACTGTTTTTT. It yields the protein CASTVVAGSEKLFF. V gene TRBV5-1 combines with J gene TRBJ1-4; D unresolved. CDR1 is SGHRS and CDR2 is YFSETQ in the germline V gene. Trimming shortened V by 6 bases and J by 7 bases, and 16 bases separated the two germline ends. This CDR3 spans 14 amino acids.

This clone appeared once. This chain joins TRBV18 and TRBJ2-5, with 8 bases fitting TRBD2. Germline CDR1 and CDR2: KGHSH and LQKENI. This CDR3 is 16 amino acids long. V shed 1 base and J 5 bases; nucleotides not matched to a gene: 9. The CDR3 bases are TGTGCCAGCTCACCACTTTCCGGGAGGGAAGGGGAGACCCAGTACTTC. Residues: CASSPLSGREGETQYF.

V usage is TRBV20-1 and J usage is TRBJ2-7, with unresolved D. Per germline, CDR1 DFQATT and CDR2 SNEGSKA (reference sequence). The CDR3 consists of 11 residues. The V end was cut by 4 bases, the J end by 7 bases, with 11 bases between. DNA of the CDR3: TGCAGTGCTACCCCCCAGGTGGAGCAGTACTTC. Protein product: CSATPQVEQYF.

J is TRBJ2-1 and V is TRBV14; 7 bases map to TRBD2. Per the germline V gene, CDR1 is SGHDN and CDR2 is FVKESK. V gave up 6 bases and J gave up 12 bases; unmatched junction bases: 17. The CDR3 is 15 amino acids. In DNA, the CDR3 is TGTGCCAGCAGTCCCGATACGGGGGGATTAGAGGGGCAGTTCTTC. Protein: CASSPDTGGLEGQFF.

The chain recombines TRBV15 with TRBJ2-1, with 9 positions matching TRBD2. The CDR3 covers 13 residues. V dropped 5 bases and J dropped 7; count of bases not matched to a gene: 3. Germline CDR1 and CDR2: LNHNV and YYDKDF (reference sequence). CDR3 in amino acids: CATSGGLANEQFF. CDR3 nucleotide sequence: TGTGCCACCAGCGGTGGACTAGCGAATGAGCAGTTCTTC.

This rearrangement joins TRBV7-2 to TRBJ2-7, with D tentatively TRBD2 (5 bases). Germline V gives CDR1 SGHTA, CDR2 FQGNSA. The CDR3 spans 14 residues. Trimming stripped 5 bases from V and 2 bases from J, with 13 bases between. The CDR3 nucleotides read TGTGCCAGCAGCCCCTACCGGGGAACCTACGAGCAGTACTTC. It codes for CASSPYRGTYEQYF.

The V gene is TRBV4-3, the J gene TRBJ2-2; TRBD2 agrees at 13 bases. From germline, CDR1 is LGHNA and CDR2 YSLEER. V dropped 0 bases and J dropped 5; count of bases not matched to a gene: 9. The CDR3 is 19 residues long. The CDR3 bases are TGCGCCAGCAGCCAAGATTCGATACCGGGACTAGCGGGAACCGGGGAGCTGTTTTTT. Its translation is CASSQDSIPGLAGTGELFF.

The chain's CDR3 is CASSQNLDSRGYGYTF. In nucleotides, the CDR3 is TGTGCCAGCAGCCAAAATCTGGACTCCCGCGGCTATGGCTACACCTTC. V and J are TRBV14 and TRBJ1-2, with D unresolved. The CDR3 is 16 residues long. The ends were cut back, 2 bases at V and 4 bases at J, with 17 bases in the middle. CDR1 and CDR2 from the germline V gene are SGHDN and FVKESK.

The rearrangement uses TRBV15 and TRBJ1-2; 8 nucleotides align to TRBD1. V trimming: 8 bases; J trimming: 1 base; junction bases outside the gene matches: 6. CDR1 and CDR2 from the germline V gene are LNHNV and YYDKDF (reference sequence). The CDR3 contains 14 residues. CDR3 residues: CATSRTGNNYGYTF. As DNA, the CDR3 is TGTGCCACCTCCAGGACAGGGAATAACTATGGCTACACCTTC. Full variable domain (rest looked up from reference TRBV15 and TRBJ1-2): DAMVIQNPRYQVTQFGKPVTLSCSQTLNHNVMYWYQQKSSQAPKLLFHYYDKDFNNEADTPDNFQSRRPNTSFCFLDIRSPGLGDTAMYLCATSRTGNNYGYTFGSGTRLTVV.

The CDR3 reads CASSPGTNEQFF. Written as DNA, the CDR3 is TGTGCCAGCAGCCCCGGGACTAATGAGCAGTTCTTC. The chain has TRBV11-2 and TRBJ2-1, with a possible D match to TRBD2 (6 bases). V was cut by 5 bases and J by 7 bases, with 9 bases left in between. The CDR3 is made up of 12 amino acids. Germline V CDR1 and CDR2: SGHAT, FQNNGV.

V usage is TRBV7-2 and J usage is TRBJ2-1; TRBD2 matches 9 bases. The CDR3 loop spans 13 amino acids. Germline assignment: CDR1 SGHTA and CDR2 FQGNSA. The trim removed 3 bases at V and 9 bases at J, leaving 3 bases unmatched. CDR3 in DNA: TGTGCCAGCAGCTTGGGACTAGCCCCTGAGCAGTTCTTC. Its protein product is CASSLGLAPEQFF.